This T cell receptor beta chain emerged from a study of T-cell memory formation after mild COVID-19 (dated by TCRdb to about 2021). Background on the whole study: Most TCR sequence clusters were specific to one of the two donors. Two young, previously healthy adult volunteers, one female and one male, were included in the cohort. T-cell clones expanding and contracting after mild COVID-19 in two donors were tracked by longitudinal TCRalpha and TCRbeta repertoire sequencing.

Overall results and qualifications from the work: From day 15 to 85, contracting clones showed balanced CD4/CD8 phenotypes, whereas a second wave of clones that expanded from day 15 to 37 leaned towards CD4+. Contracting CD4+ clones were located mainly in the CM and EM memory subsets, whereas CD8+ clones were found to be enriched in EMRA. Only a couple of mild cases were covered in the study, and larger cohorts including severe cases with pre-infection samples were considered necessary. SARS-CoV-2 specificity of the second-wave clones peaking on day 37 was not confirmed. Some responding clones were detected in pre-infection memory, suggesting pre-existing cross-reactive memory T cells joined the SARS-CoV-2 response.

The instrument was an Illumina NovaSeq 6000. TCRalpha and TCRbeta cDNA libraries were built by 5'RACE with constant-segment primers, adding sample barcodes and unique molecular identifiers. RNA was extracted from every sample with Trizol reagent. Library amplification was performed in two PCR steps, and a second sample barcode and Illumina TruSeq adapters were introduced in the second step. Sequencing of the libraries was done on an Illumina NovaSeq, producing 2 x 150 bp paired-end reads. From the authors' description of their analysis: With migec v1.2.7, reads were demultiplexed and then collapsed into UMI-guided consensus sequences. Using mixcr v2.1.11, the UMI consensuses were aligned to TRA and TRB V and J templates and assembled into clonotypes. A clonotype was counted as expanded or contracted only if both edgeR and NoisET called the change significant, with noise models trained on biological replicates. For edgeR calls, a false discovery rate-adjusted p below 0.01 and a log2 fold-change threshold of 1 were applied. As an exploratory analysis of dynamics, max-normalized trajectories of the 1000 most abundant clonotypes were examined by PCA with hierarchical clustering. Each responding clone was given a CD4 or CD8 phenotype based on the CD4+ and CD8+ repertoires, which had been sequenced separately. The public reads were reanalyzed by TCRdb: fastp trimming at Q25, MiXCR alignment, in-frame beta chains only. Each record represents a unique CDR3 protein, reported with the most common genes and DNA among its rows. V and J calls and clone size were set by TCRdb, not the authors. A total of some 180,000 distinct CDR3 sequences appear in this sample, around 18% of them only once. The ten largest clones add up to under 4.5% of the sample.

PBMCs were isolated by Ficoll-Paque density gradient centrifugation. As to this clonotype: Its antigen is unknown. The sample holds no much larger clone one base away, and base qualities are not on file.

Spanning cysteine to phenylalanine, the CDR3 consists of 14 amino acids. The retained sequence is limited to the CDR3, 42 bases, with the frame set at the first base. V is pruned by 3 bases and J by 2 bases, leaving 3 bases of the junction without a gene match. CDR1 and CDR2 (ENHRY, SYGVKD) derive from the germline V gene. The material sequenced was PBMCs or a T cell subset sorted from them (not recorded which). The TCR sequence derives from a man aged 18-30 years who had mild COVID-19 (a few samples of this study predate the infection). The sample titles of this study are shuffled in the database, so cell type and time point are left out; the donor was told from shared clones. The sequence is built from TRBV10-3 and TRBJ2-7; TRBD2 fits 8 bases in the junction. The CDR3 region: CAISEAGETYEQYF. At the DNA level, the sequence is TGTGCCATCAGTGAAGCGGGGGAGACCTACGAGCAGTACTTC.